This paragraph covers one T cell receptor beta chain sequence. This CDR3 is 14 amino acids long. Germline loops: CDR1 SGHDT, CDR2 YYEEEE. Germline trimming cut 4 bases from V and 8 bases from J; bases unmatched to any gene: 11. TCRdb keeps only in-frame clones here, not all; method: immunoSEQ multiplex PCR. The sample comprises about 99,000 clones, around 87% of which are singletons, and 2.8% rests with the top ten. This entry comes from a study of T cell responses to AZD1222 COVID-19 vaccine. The source is an adult in good health. The J gene is TRBJ1-2, the V gene TRBV5-6; TRBD1 agrees at 7 bases. The specimen was peripheral blood, collected on day 0 of AZD1222 vaccination. CDR3 amino acids: CASSRYDRVTGYTF. CDR3 DNA: TGTGCCAGCAGCCGGTACGACAGGGTAACAGGCTACACCTTC.